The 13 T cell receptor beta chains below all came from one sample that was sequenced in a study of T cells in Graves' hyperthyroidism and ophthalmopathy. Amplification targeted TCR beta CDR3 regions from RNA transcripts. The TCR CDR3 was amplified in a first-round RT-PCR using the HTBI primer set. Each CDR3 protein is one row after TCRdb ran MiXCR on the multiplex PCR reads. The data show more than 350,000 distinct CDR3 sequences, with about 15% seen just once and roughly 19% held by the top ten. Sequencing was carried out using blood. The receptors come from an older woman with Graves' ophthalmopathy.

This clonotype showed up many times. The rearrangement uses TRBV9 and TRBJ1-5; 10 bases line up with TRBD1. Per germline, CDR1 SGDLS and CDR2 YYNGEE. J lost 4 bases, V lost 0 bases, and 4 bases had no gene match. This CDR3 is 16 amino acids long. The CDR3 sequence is CASSVGWGQGNQPQHF. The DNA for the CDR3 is TGTGCCAGCAGCGTAGGTTGGGGACAGGGGAATCAGCCCCAGCATTTT. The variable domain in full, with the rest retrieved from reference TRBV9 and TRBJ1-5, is DSGVTQTPKHLITATGQRVTLRCSPRSGDLSVYWYQQSLDQGLQFLIQYYNGEERAKGNILERFSAQQFPDLHSELNLSSLELGDSALYFCASSVGWGQGNQPQHFGDGTRLSIL.

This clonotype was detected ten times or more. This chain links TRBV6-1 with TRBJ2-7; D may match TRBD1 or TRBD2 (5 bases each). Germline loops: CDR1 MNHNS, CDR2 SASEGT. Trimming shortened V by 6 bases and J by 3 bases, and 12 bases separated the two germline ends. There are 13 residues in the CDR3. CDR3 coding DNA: TGTGCCAGCAGAAGAGGGACCCTCTACGAGCAGTACTTC. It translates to CASRRGTLYEQYF.

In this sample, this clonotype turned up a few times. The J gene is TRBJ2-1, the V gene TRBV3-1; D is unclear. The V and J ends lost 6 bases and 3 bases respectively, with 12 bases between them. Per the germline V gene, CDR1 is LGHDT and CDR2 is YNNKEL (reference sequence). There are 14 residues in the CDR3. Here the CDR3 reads CASSYSKGYNEQFF. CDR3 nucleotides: TGTGCCAGCAGTTACTCGAAAGGCTACAATGAGCAGTTCTTC.

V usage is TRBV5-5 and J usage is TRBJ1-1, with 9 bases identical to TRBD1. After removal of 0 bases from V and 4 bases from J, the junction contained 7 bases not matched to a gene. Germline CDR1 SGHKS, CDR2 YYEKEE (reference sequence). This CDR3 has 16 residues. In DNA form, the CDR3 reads TGTGCCAGCAGCTTGGGTCCGGGACAGGGCGGCACTGAAGCTTTCTTT. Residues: CASSLGPGQGGTEAFF. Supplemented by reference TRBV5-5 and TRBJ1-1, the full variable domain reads DAGVTQSPTHLIKTRGQQVTLRCSPISGHKSVSWYQQVLGQGPQFIFQYYEKEERGRGNFPDRFSARQFPNYSSELNVNALLLGDSALYLCASSLGPGQGGTEAFFGQGTRLTVV.

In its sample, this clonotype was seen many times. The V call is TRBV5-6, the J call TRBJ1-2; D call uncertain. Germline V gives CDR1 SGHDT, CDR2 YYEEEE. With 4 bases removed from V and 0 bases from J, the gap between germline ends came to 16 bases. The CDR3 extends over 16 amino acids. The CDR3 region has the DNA TGTGCCAGCAGCCACCCCCCGGGAACACCTAACTATGGCTACACCTTC. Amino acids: CASSHPPGTPNYGYTF.

CDR3 in DNA: TGTGCCAGCAGCTTTCGGCAGCTCTACGAGCAGTACTTC. This translates into CASSFRQLYEQYF. The chain couples TRBV7-3 to TRBJ2-7, with D unclear. The CDR3 runs to 13 residues. The germline V and J ends were trimmed by 3 bases and 3 bases, with 9 bases remaining between them. Germline V gives CDR1 SGHTA, CDR2 FQGTGA. The full variable domain, completed using reference TRBV7-3 and TRBJ2-7, is GAGVSQTPSNKVTEKGKYVELRCDPISGHTALYWYRQSLGQGPEFLIYFQGTGAADDSGLPNDRFFAVRPEGSVSTLKIQRTERGDSAVYLCASSFRQLYEQYFGPGTRLTVT.

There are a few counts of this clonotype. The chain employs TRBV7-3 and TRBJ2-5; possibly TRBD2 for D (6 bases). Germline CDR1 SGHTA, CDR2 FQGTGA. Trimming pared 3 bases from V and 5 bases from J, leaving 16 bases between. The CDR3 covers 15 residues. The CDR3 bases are TGTGCCAGCAGCTTGGGGACTTCCTCCTGGGAGACCCAGTACTTC. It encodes CASSLGTSSWETQYF.

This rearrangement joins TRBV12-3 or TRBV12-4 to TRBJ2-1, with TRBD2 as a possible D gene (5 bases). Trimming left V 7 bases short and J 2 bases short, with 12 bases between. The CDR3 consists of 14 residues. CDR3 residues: CASTLLVAYNEQFF. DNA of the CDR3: TGTGCCAGCACCCTACTAGTAGCCTACAATGAGCAGTTCTTC.

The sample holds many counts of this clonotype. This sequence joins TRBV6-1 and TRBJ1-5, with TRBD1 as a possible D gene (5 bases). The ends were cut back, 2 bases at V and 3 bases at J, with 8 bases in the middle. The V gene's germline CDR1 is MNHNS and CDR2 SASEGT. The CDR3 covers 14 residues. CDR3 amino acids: CASSETRVNQPQHF. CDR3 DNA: TGTGCCAGCAGTGAAACCAGGGTCAATCAGCCCCAGCATTTT.

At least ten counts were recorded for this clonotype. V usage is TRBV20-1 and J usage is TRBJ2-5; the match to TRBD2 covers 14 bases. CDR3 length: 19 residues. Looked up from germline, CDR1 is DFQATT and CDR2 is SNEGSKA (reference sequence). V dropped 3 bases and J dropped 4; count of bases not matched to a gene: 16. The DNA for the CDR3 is TGCAGTGCTAGCCCGCCGGGGGGGGCGACTAGCGGGAGGGGAGAGACCCAGTACTTC. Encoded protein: CSASPPGGATSGRGETQYF.

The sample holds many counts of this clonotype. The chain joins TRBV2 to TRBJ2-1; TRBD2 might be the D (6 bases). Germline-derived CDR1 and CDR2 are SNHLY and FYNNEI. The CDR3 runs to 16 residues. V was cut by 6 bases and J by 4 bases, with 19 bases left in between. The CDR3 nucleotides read TGTGCCAGCAGAGAGAAGTGGGAGGAACTTTACAATGAGCAGTTCTTC. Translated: CASREKWEELYNEQFF. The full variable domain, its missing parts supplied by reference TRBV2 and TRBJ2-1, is EPEVTQTPSHQVTQMGQEVILRCVPISNHLYFYWYRQILGQKVEFLVSFYNNEISEKSEIFDDQFSVERPDGSNFTLKIRSTKLEDSAMYFCASREKWEELYNEQFFGPGTRLTVL.

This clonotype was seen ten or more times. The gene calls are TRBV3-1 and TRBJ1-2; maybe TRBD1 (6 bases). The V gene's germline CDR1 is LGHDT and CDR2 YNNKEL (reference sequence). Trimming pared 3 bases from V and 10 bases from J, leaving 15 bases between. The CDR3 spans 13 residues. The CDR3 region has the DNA TGTGCCAGCAGCCACGCTCTCGGGGGGGCCTACACCTTC. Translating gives CASSHALGGAYTF.

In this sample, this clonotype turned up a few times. The CDR3 sequence is CSVEWEGEKLFF. In nucleotides, the CDR3 is TGCAGCGTTGAATGGGAGGGTGAAAAACTGTTTTTT. The gene calls are TRBV29-1 and TRBJ1-4, with D hard to call. The CDR3 consists of 12 residues. Germline loops: CDR1 SQVTM, CDR2 ANQGSEA. Trimming removed 2 bases at V and 7 bases at J, with 8 bases between.